This TCR beta chain was observed in a study of control samples from healthy donors and cancer patients. CDR1 is SNHLY and CDR2 is FYNNEI in the germline V gene. The CDR3 spans 12 residues. V was trimmed by 2 bases and J by 6 bases, leaving 5 bases between them. This clone was detected once. TCRdb's copy holds only in-frame clones and misses some; the assay was immunoSEQ multiplex PCR. The profile shows 350,000 to 450,000 clones, 90% of them singletons. This clonotype was sampled from a man aged 35 to 55 with head and neck cancer. Sequenced input: PBMCs. The chain uses TRBV2 and TRBJ1-5; no firm D call. In nucleotides, the CDR3 is TGTGCCAGCAGTGAACAGGTTCAGCCCCAGCATTTT. It translates to CASSEQVQPQHF.